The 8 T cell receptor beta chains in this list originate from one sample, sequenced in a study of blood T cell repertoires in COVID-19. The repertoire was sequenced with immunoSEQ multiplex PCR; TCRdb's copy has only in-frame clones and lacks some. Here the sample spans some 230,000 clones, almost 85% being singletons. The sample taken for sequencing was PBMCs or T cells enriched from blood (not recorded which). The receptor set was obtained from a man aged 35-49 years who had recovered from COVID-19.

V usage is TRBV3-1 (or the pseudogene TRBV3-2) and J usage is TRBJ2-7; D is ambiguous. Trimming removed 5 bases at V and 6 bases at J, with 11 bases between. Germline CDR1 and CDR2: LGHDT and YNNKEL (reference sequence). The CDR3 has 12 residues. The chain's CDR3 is CASSYSWSEQYF. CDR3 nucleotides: TGTGCCAGCAGCTACTCTTGGAGCGAGCAGTACTTC.

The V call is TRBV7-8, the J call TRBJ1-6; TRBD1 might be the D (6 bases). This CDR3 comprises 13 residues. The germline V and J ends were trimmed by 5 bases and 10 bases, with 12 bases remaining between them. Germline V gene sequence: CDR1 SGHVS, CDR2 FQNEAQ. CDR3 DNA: TGTGCCAGCAGCCCCCACAGGGACTCACCCCTCCACTTT. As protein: CASSPHRDSPLHF.

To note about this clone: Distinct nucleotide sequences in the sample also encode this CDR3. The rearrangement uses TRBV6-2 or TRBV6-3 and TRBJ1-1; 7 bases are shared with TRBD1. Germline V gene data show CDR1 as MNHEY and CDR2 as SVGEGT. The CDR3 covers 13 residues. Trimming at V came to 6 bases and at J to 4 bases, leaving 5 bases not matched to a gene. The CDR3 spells CASRYRGGTEAFF. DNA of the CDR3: TGTGCCAGCAGGTACAGGGGCGGCACTGAAGCTTTCTTT.

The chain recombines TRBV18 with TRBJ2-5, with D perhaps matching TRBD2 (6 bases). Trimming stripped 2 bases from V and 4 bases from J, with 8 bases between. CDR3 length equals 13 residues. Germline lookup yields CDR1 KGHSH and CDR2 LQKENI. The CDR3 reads CASSPKGGETQYF. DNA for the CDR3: TGTGCCAGCTCACCAAAGGGAGGAGAGACCCAGTACTTC.

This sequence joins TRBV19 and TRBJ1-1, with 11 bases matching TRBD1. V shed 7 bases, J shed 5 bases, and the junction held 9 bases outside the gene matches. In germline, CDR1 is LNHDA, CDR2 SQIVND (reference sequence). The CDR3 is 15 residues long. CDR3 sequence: CASTPLGDRGTEAFF. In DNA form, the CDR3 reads TGTGCCAGTACCCCATTAGGGGACAGGGGGACTGAAGCTTTCTTT.

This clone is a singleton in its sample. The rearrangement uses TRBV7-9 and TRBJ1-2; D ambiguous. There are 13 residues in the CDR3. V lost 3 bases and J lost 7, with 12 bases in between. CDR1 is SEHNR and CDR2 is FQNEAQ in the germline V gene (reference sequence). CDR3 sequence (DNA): TGTGCCAGCAGCTTGTGGCCCCCGCTTGGCTACACCTTC. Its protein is CASSLWPPLGYTF.

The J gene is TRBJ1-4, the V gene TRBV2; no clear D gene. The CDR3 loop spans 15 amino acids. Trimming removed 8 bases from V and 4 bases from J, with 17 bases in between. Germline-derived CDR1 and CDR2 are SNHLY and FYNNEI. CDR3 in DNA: TGTGCCAGCCGACCGACCGGGATTGGTAATGAAAAACTGTTTTTT. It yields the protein CASRPTGIGNEKLFF.

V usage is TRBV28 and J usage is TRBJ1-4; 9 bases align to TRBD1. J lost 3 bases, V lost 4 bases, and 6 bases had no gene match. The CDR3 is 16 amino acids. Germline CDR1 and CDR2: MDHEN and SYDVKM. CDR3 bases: TGTGCCAGCAGTTCACAGGGGGCGCAAGCTAATGAAAAACTGTTTTTT. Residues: CASSSQGAQANEKLFF.